The T cell receptor beta chain described here comes from a study of blood T cell repertoires in COVID-19. Study-wide context: The samples span acute and convalescent COVID-19 from the United States, Italy and Spain. Nucleic acid was either cDNA or gDNA, and it came from T cells, B-cell-depleted T cells, or PBMCs.

Original handling: Amplification of reference gene primers provided the estimated nucleated cell counts. Profiled with immunoSEQ multiplex PCR; TCRdb holds only in-frame clones, not every one. That table furnishes V, J and clone size, whereas the DNA furnished D and trimming. The sample lists under 300,000 clones, about 88% seen once, with almost 1.5% in the top ten. Germline-derived CDR1 and CDR2 are SGHTA and FQGNSA. This CDR3 region has 17 residues. Unmatched junction bases numbered 8, after V lost 1 base and J lost 0 bases. Seattle patients were enrolled during active infection and followed longitudinally.

The sequenced material came from peripheral blood. The sequence came from a human donor with COVID-19, enrolled during active disease. The donor label of this sample is uncertain. The J gene is TRBJ2-7, the V gene TRBV7-2; 8 nucleotides match TRBD2. The CDR3 region is CASSLVGGSGSSYEQYF. CDR3 DNA: TGTGCCAGCAGCTTAGTAGGGGGGAGCGGGAGCTCCTACGAGCAGTACTTC.